The T cell receptor beta chain described here comes from a study of PD-L1 blockade in urothelial cancer. Unmatched junction bases numbered 5, after V lost 4 bases and J lost 2 bases. The CDR3 consists of 15 residues. In germline, CDR1 is SGDLS, CDR2 YYNGEE. Profiled with immunoSEQ multiplex PCR; TCRdb holds only in-frame clones, not every one. The table shows about 50,000 clones, with 87% occurring only once. The source is a man in his sixties with urothelial cancer. The chain employs TRBV9 and TRBJ2-7, with 11 bases matching TRBD2. Sequencing used PBMCs, obtained around atezolizumab (anti-PD-L1) treatment. The DNA for the CDR3 is TGTGCCAGCAGCTCACTAGCGGGGGCTACCTACGAGCAGTACTTC. It specifies CASSSLAGATYEQYF.